These 7 T cell receptor beta chains originate from one sample sequenced in a study of EBV T-cell therapy then PD-1 blockade in nasopharyngeal carcinoma. Treatment in this sample: AdE1-LMPpoly-expanded autologous EBV-specific T-cell therapy followed by anti-PD-1 nivolumab. Clones were sequenced by immunoSEQ multiplex PCR, and TCRdb holds only the in-frame ones, with some missing. The sample contains 15,000 to 20,000 clones, roughly 80% of which appear only once. Their recognized antigens are unknown. This specimen was CD8+ T cells from blood, taken between days 30 and 35 from a patient whose treatment included autologous EBV-specific T cells and nivolumab. The source of these receptors is a man between 35 and 55 years old with nasopharyngeal carcinoma.

This chain joins TRBV19 and TRBJ2-5; D might be TRBD1 (5 bases). CDR1 is LNHDA, CDR2 SQIVND, per germline (reference sequence). V lost 2 bases and J 4 bases, leaving 14 bases between the germline ends. The CDR3 consists of 15 residues. The CDR3 DNA reads TGTGCCAGTAGTATAATCCAGGGTGGTGGAGAGACCCAGTACTTC. Its translation: CASSIIQGGGETQYF.

This clone has more than one count but fewer than ten. The rearrangement joins TRBV27 to TRBJ1-2; D gene uncertain. Germline CDR1 is MNHEY and CDR2 is SMNVEV (reference sequence). The CDR3 runs to 13 residues. Trimming shortened V by 6 bases and J by 4 bases, and 12 bases separated the two germline ends. The CDR3 spells CASSRTPPYGYTF. The CDR3 DNA sequence: TGTGCCAGCAGCCGAACCCCCCCCTATGGCTACACCTTC.

This chain links TRBV2 with TRBJ1-3; D gene unclear. The CDR3 consists of 12 residues. Germline-derived CDR1 and CDR2 are SNHLY and FYNNEI. Trimming pared 2 bases from V and 8 bases from J, leaving 7 bases between. The CDR3 reads CASSERKDTIYF. The CDR3 region has the DNA TGTGCCAGCAGTGAACGGAAAGACACCATATATTTT.

The chain is built from TRBV9 and TRBJ2-3; D is ambiguous. Germline V gives CDR1 SGDLS, CDR2 YYNGEE. This CDR3 spans 12 amino acids. The V and J ends lost 0 bases and 5 bases respectively, with 4 bases between them. CDR3 bases: TGTGCCAGCAGCGTAGCTGTAGATACGCAGTATTTT. It codes for CASSVAVDTQYF.

In its sample, this clone ranks as medium-sized (0.01 to 0.1%). The identical CDR3 is also encoded by other nucleotide sequences in the sample. J is TRBJ2-7 and V is TRBV4-3; unclear D gene. The CDR3 is made up of 13 amino acids. Germline V gene sequence: CDR1 LGHNA, CDR2 YSLEER. V was trimmed by 0 bases and J by 4 bases, leaving 7 bases between them. The CDR3 DNA reads as TGCGCCAGCAGCCAAGACCTCGGGTACGAGCAGTACTTC. Amino acid sequence: CASSQDLGYEQYF.

The chain uses TRBV28 and TRBJ1-1; the D gene is possibly TRBD1 (6 bases). CDR1 and CDR2 (germline): MDHEN, SYDVKM. Trimming cost V 6 bases and J 3 bases, with 14 bases left between them. The CDR3 contains 14 residues. Written as DNA, the CDR3 is TGTGCCAGCAGCCCAGGGGAGAGTGACACTGAAGCTTTCTTT. It translates to CASSPGESDTEAFF.

The V gene is TRBV2, the J gene TRBJ2-7; the match to TRBD1 covers 12 bases. The ends lost 5 bases at V and 4 bases at J; junction bases unmatched: 9. This CDR3 region has 16 residues. The germline gives CDR1 SNHLY, CDR2 FYNNEI. The CDR3 bases are TGTGCCAGCAGTCCCCCGCCGGGACAGGGGGCTTACGAGCAGTACTTC. Amino acids: CASSPPPGQGAYEQYF.